This passage covers 20 T cell receptor beta chains from one sample sequenced in a study of cytotoxic CD8 clonotypes in ibrutinib-treated CLL. Repertoires were generated with immunoSEQ multiplex PCR, while TCRdb's copy carries only in-frame clones and drops some. The sample lists some 300,000 clones, more than 65% occurring once. The source material was PBMCs, sampled before ibrutinib treatment. The receptors derive from a human donor with chronic lymphocytic leukemia.

This chain joins TRBV7-9 and TRBJ2-1, with TRBD2 identical over 12 bases. The CDR3 totals 19 residues. Germline V gene sequence: CDR1 SEHNR, CDR2 FQNEAQ (reference sequence). Unmatched junction bases numbered 10, after V lost 4 bases and J lost 0 bases. The CDR3 protein is CASSWLAGGTPSSYNEQFF. In DNA form, the CDR3 reads TGTGCCAGCAGCTGGCTAGCGGGAGGGACCCCGAGCTCCTACAATGAGCAGTTCTTC.

The CDR3 loop is CASSLGGYGDDGYTF. The CDR3 DNA reads TGCGCCAGCAGCTTGGGTGGCTACGGAGACGATGGCTACACCTTC. The rearrangement joins TRBV5-1 to TRBJ1-2; D not certain. Germline CDR1 SGHRS, CDR2 YFSETQ. The V end lost 0 bases, the J end lost 6 bases, and 15 bases lay between the germline ends. The CDR3 totals 15 residues.

This rearrangement joins TRBV7-2 to TRBJ2-5; 9 bases fit TRBD2. Germline trimming cut 1 base from V and 2 bases from J; bases unmatched to any gene: 5. The CDR3 runs to 16 residues. Germline assignment: CDR1 SGHTA and CDR2 FQGNSA. CDR3 in DNA: TGTGCCAGCAGCTTAGGGGCGGGAGGGCCTCAAGAGACCCAGTACTTC. Translated, it gives CASSLGAGGPQETQYF.

V gene TRBV4-3 combines with J gene TRBJ2-7; D is possibly TRBD2 (5 bases). CDR1 and CDR2 from the germline V gene are LGHNA and YSLEER. CDR3 size: 15 residues. The V gene lost 0 bases and the J gene lost 4 bases, with 13 bases spanning the gap. The CDR3 coding sequence is TGCGCCAGCAGCCAAGATCCCGGGGAATTTTACGAGCAGTACTTC. Translating it yields CASSQDPGEFYEQYF.

The chain joins TRBV19 to TRBJ1-5; D gene uncertain. CDR1 is LNHDA and CDR2 is SQIVND in the germline V gene (reference sequence). This CDR3 spans 12 amino acids. V was trimmed by 8 bases and J by 0 bases, leaving 5 bases between them. CDR3 coding DNA: TGTGCCAGTGTAGGTAGCAATCAGCCCCAGCATTTT. Translating it yields CASVGSNQPQHF.

CDR3 sequence (DNA): TGTGCCACCAGCAGAGGAGGAGGGGATGGTGAGCAGTTCTTC. Translation: CATSRGGGDGEQFF. This chain links TRBV15 with TRBJ2-1, with a weak D call TRBD2 (6 bases). The CDR3 contains 14 residues. The germline V gene has CDR1 LNHNV and CDR2 YYDKDF (reference sequence). The V end was cut by 1 base, the J end by 9 bases, with 13 bases between.

The V gene is TRBV7-2, the J gene TRBJ2-7; D gene uncertain. The CDR3 totals 14 residues. Trimming stripped 1 base from V and 2 bases from J, with 9 bases between. CDR1 is SGHTA and CDR2 is FQGNSA in the germline V gene. In DNA, the CDR3 is TGTGCCAGCAGCTTAGGCCTACTAACCTACGAGCAGTACTTC. This codes for CASSLGLLTYEQYF.

The chain couples TRBV18 to TRBJ2-1, with TRBD1 as a possible D gene (6 bases). Germline V gene data show CDR1 as KGHSH and CDR2 as LQKENI. The length of the CDR3 is 12 residues. Trimming cost V 5 bases and J 7 bases, with 9 bases left between them. DNA for the CDR3: TGTGCCAGCTCAGAGGGGACAAATGAGCAGTTCTTC. It codes for CASSEGTNEQFF.

A single count supports this clone. The CDR3 sequence: CASSGGAGTRYEQYF. CDR3 coding DNA: TGTGCCAGCAGTGGTGGGGCAGGGACCAGATACGAGCAGTACTTC. The gene calls are TRBV25-1 and TRBJ2-7, with D perhaps matching TRBD1 or TRBD2 (5 bases each). V lost 4 bases and J 4 bases, leaving 17 bases between the germline ends. Germline values: CDR1 MGHDK, CDR2 SYGVNS. This CDR3 has 15 residues.

Only one count was recorded for this clone. The V and J genes are TRBV7-9 and TRBJ2-7, with a possible D match to TRBD2 (7 bases). CDR3 size: 14 residues. CDR1 SEHNR and CDR2 FQNEAQ come from the germline V gene (reference sequence). V lost 4 bases and J 6 bases, leaving 16 bases between the germline ends. CDR3 protein: CASSWTGGGGEQYF. The CDR3 DNA follows: TGTGCCAGCAGCTGGACCGGGGGAGGGGGCGAGCAGTACTTC.

This sequence joins TRBV25-1 and TRBJ2-5; D gene uncertain. V was shortened by 3 bases and J by 4 bases, with 12 bases between the two germline ends. CDR1 and CDR2 (germline): MGHDK, SYGVNS. The CDR3 runs 14 residues. The CDR3 nucleotides are TGTGCCAGCAGTGATCCCCGGGTTGGAGAGACCCAGTACTTC. This gives the protein CASSDPRVGETQYF.

This chain links TRBV21-1 with TRBJ2-5; the table's D call, TRBD1, was not checked against the DNA. TRBV21-1 constitutes a pseudogene. The CDR3 covers 18 residues. For the CDR3, the DNA is TGTGCCAGCAGCAAAAACCTGGGGGACGGACAGGGTCAAGAGACCCAGTACTTC. The encoded protein is CASSKNLGDGQGQETQYF.

This chain uses TRBV5-1 with TRBJ1-1; D is perhaps TRBD1 (6 bases). Germline V gives CDR1 SGHRS, CDR2 YFSETQ. The CDR3 length is 15 residues. Trimming cost V 4 bases and J 1 base, with 14 bases left between them. CDR3 coding DNA: TGCGCCAGCAGCCCCGGGGGGGCACCGAACACTGAAGCTTTCTTT. Translated: CASSPGGAPNTEAFF.

This sequence joins TRBV30 and TRBJ1-5; 9 positions match TRBD1. CDR1 and CDR2 (germline): GTSNPN, SVGIG (reference sequence). With V trimmed by 2 bases and J by 3 bases, 5 bases remained unmatched. The length of the CDR3 is 15 residues. The CDR3 reads CAWSRWDRDNQPQHF. DNA of the CDR3: TGTGCCTGGAGTCGTTGGGACAGGGACAATCAGCCCCAGCATTTT.

This chain joins TRBV10-3 and TRBJ2-2, with 11 bases that match TRBD2. Trimming took 1 base from V and 6 from J; bases not matched to a gene: 4. CDR3 length: 16 amino acids. Germline V gives CDR1 ENHRY, CDR2 SYGVKD. This CDR3 reads CAISELLAGGSGELFF. In DNA, the CDR3 is TGTGCCATCAGTGAGTTGTTAGCGGGAGGGTCCGGGGAGCTGTTTTTT.

CDR3 loop: CASSVVPFTEAFF. CDR3 DNA: TGTGCCAGCAGCGTTGTTCCTTTCACTGAAGCTTTCTTT. This rearrangement joins TRBV5-6 to TRBJ1-1; D is unresolved. Trimming shortened V by 4 bases and J by 4 bases, and 11 bases separated the two germline ends. The CDR3 consists of 13 residues. The V gene's germline CDR1 is SGHDT and CDR2 YYEEEE.

The gene calls are TRBV6-5 and TRBJ1-3; D is uncertain. The CDR3 contains 15 residues. The germline CDR1 and CDR2 sequences are MNHEY and SVGAGI. With 2 bases removed from V and 1 base from J, the gap between germline ends came to 9 bases. CDR3 residues: CASSYSGQSGNTIYF. The CDR3 region has the DNA TGTGCCAGCAGTTACAGCGGGCAATCTGGAAACACCATATATTTT.

The chain uses TRBV30 and TRBJ2-2, with a tentative D call TRBD1 (6 bases). The germline gives CDR1 GTSNPN, CDR2 SVGIG (reference sequence). V lost 3 bases to trimming and J lost 6 bases, with 20 bases between them. The CDR3 contains 16 residues. CDR3 DNA sequence: TGTGCCTGGAGCGAAAACAGGGTTTGGTCCCCCGGGGAGCTGTTTTTT. Amino acid sequence: CAWSENRVWSPGELFF.

This chain uses TRBV18 with TRBJ2-5; perhaps TRBD1 as D (6 bases). V lost 3 bases and J lost 5, with 16 bases in between. Germline V lookup: CDR1 KGHSH, CDR2 LQKENI. The CDR3 runs to 15 residues. CDR3 DNA: TGTGCCAGCTCACCCAACAGGGCGAGGAGGGAGACCCAGTACTTC. Translating it yields CASSPNRARRETQYF.

The chain couples TRBV5-1 to TRBJ1-2, with unresolved D. V was shortened by 9 bases and J by 2 bases, with 17 bases between the two germline ends. Germline CDR1 is SGHRS and CDR2 is YFSETQ. CDR3 length: 14 residues. The CDR3: CATRTDFNNYGYTF. The CDR3 nucleotides read TGCGCCACCCGAACTGATTTTAACAACTATGGCTACACCTTC.